A selection of T cell receptor beta chains follows, all from one sample in a study of OX40 agonist ivuxolimab in advanced cancers. Produced via immunoSEQ multiplex PCR; TCRdb's table is partial and in-frame only. This sample has about 64,000 clones, with roughly 80% found just once. This specimen consisted of CD4+ or CD8+ T cells sorted from blood, obtained in a trial of the OX40 agonist ivuxolimab. Receptors originate from an adult with an advanced solid tumor such as melanoma, head and neck, liver or kidney cancer. Each CDR3 is given with its conserved first and last residue. D genes are given only for firm matches. Rows may omit the clone size; those that give it use once, few, many or a size class.

TGTGCCAGCAGCTCCCGGACGGCGGGGGAGCTGTTTTTT,CASSSRTAGELFF,TRBV7-7,TRBJ2-2,.,.
TGTGCCAGCACGCCGGAAATGAACACTGAAGCTTTCTTT,CASTPEMNTEAFF,TRBV2,TRBJ1-1,.,.
TGTGCCAGCAGCTTGGATGGGGGGCGCTCTGGAAACACCATATATTTT,CASSLDGGRSGNTIYF,TRBV11-3,TRBJ1-3,.,.
TGTGCCAGCAGGGGACTAGCGGGCCCCACAGATACGCAGTATTTT,CASRGLAGPTDTQYF,TRBV2,TRBJ2-3,.,TRBD2
TGTGCCAGTTCCGAGGGGGGGCTTGCCAATCAGCCCCAGCATTTT,CASSEGGLANQPQHF,TRBV19,TRBJ1-5,.,.
TGTGCCAGCAGCTTAGGTGCTAGCGGGAATACCGGGGAGCTGTTTTTT,CASSLGASGNTGELFF,TRBV11-2,TRBJ2-2,.,TRBD2
TGTGCCAGCAACCTACAGGGAGGGGATTTCACTGAAGCTTTCTTT,CASNLQGGDFTEAFF,TRBV16,TRBJ1-1,.,.
TGCGCCAGCACCCCTACTAGCGGGGGATACAATGAGCAGTTCTTC,CASTPTSGGYNEQFF,TRBV10-2,TRBJ2-1,.,TRBD2
TGTGCCTGGAGTGGCATCACAGATACGCAGTATTTT,CAWSGITDTQYF,TRBV30,TRBJ2-3,.,.
TGTGCCATCAGTGAGAATTGGGACGCCACCCGGGGCTACACCTTC,CAISENWDATRGYTF,TRBV10-3,TRBJ1-2,.,.
TGTGCCAGCAGCGTAGGGCAGGGAGGCTACGAGCAGTACTTC,CASSVGQGGYEQYF,TRBV9,TRBJ2-7,.,.
TGTGCCAGCAGTTCCGGGGGACAGATCCTCTACGAGCAGTACTTC,CASSSGGQILYEQYF,TRBV6-6,TRBJ2-7,.,.
TGTGCCAGCAGCGTAGAAGGGTATGAGCAGTTCTTC,CASSVEGYEQFF,TRBV9,TRBJ2-1,.,.
TGTGCCAGCCGTTTGGCGGGGGGGCCGAGGGACCAGTACTTC,CASRLAGGPRDQYF,TRBV6-1,TRBJ2-5,.,TRBD2
TGCGCCAGCAGCCAAGATAACAGGGTAAAGGAAAAACTGTTTTTT,CASSQDNRVKEKLFF,TRBV4-1,TRBJ1-4,.,.
TGTGCCATCACCAGGGACGGATACCAAGAGACCCAGTACTTC,CAITRDGYQETQYF,TRBV10-3,TRBJ2-5,.,.
TGTGCCAGTAGTGACCGCGGACGCCGCTCTGGAAACACCATATATTTT,CASSDRGRRSGNTIYF,TRBV19,TRBJ1-3,.,.
TGTGCCAGCCGCCCCAGTACCGATCAGCCCCAGCATTTT,CASRPSTDQPQHF,TRBV6-1,TRBJ1-5,.,.
TGTGCCAGCAGCGCGGGACGACTGAACACTGAAGCTTTCTTT,CASSAGRLNTEAFF,TRBV27,TRBJ1-1,once,.
TGTGCCAGCAGCAGGGGGGTTTATGGGACTAGCGGGAGGGAGTCCTACGAGCAGTACTTC,CASSRGVYGTSGRESYEQYF,TRBV7-6,TRBJ2-7,.,TRBD2
TGTGCCAGCAGCTTAGCTGGGAGAGCGATGGCTTTCTTT,CASSLAGRAMAFF,TRBV7-2,TRBJ1-1,.,.
TGCGCCAGCAGCCAGAACGGAGCAACTAATGAAAAACTGTTTTTT,CASSQNGATNEKLFF,TRBV5-1,TRBJ1-4,.,.
TGCGCCAGCAGTCGGACAGGGGGCACCTACGAGCAGTACTTC,CASSRTGGTYEQYF,TRBV5-1,TRBJ2-7,.,TRBD1
TGTGCCAGCAGCTTAGCTAGCGAGATCTACGAGCAGTACTTC,CASSLASEIYEQYF,TRBV11-3,TRBJ2-7,.,.
TGTGCCAGCAGCCTCCTCCGAGATACGCAGTATTTT,CASSLLRDTQYF,TRBV7-9,TRBJ2-3,.,.
TGCAGCGCCATGGGACTAGCGGGGGGACCTTCCTACGAGCAGTACTTC,CSAMGLAGGPSYEQYF,TRBV29-1,TRBJ2-7,.,TRBD2
TGTGCCAGTAGTCCCCGACAGAATTGGAGCAATCAGCCCCAGCATTTT,CASSPRQNWSNQPQHF,TRBV19,TRBJ1-5,.,.
TGTGCCAGCAGTGGACGGACTAACACCGGGGAGCTGTTTTTT,CASSGRTNTGELFF,TRBV2,TRBJ2-2,.,.
TGTGCCAGCAGCTTTGGCGGAGACCGCACAGATACGCAGTATTTT,CASSFGGDRTDTQYF,TRBV7-9,TRBJ2-3,.,.